This TCR beta chain was sequenced in a study of beta chain features in type 1 diabetes. What was sequenced were expressed TCRB transcripts, since all of the isolated RNA had been reverse transcribed. Approximately 3.6 million reads per sample were averaged for naive, central memory and regulatory samples. TCRdb keeps only in-frame clones here, not all; method: immunoSEQ multiplex PCR. This table holds about 350,000 clones, 15% to 20% found once. V dropped 0 bases and J dropped 3 bases, with 9 bases sitting between them. The CDR3 consists of 13 residues. Germline V gene data show CDR1 as GTSNPN and CDR2 as SVGIG (reference sequence). There was one heparinised blood draw per donor, averaging approximately 120 mL.

The sample consisted of naive CD4+ T cells from blood. The sequence was obtained from a woman under 30 in good health. The chain has TRBV30 and TRBJ2-7; tentative D call: TRBD1 (5 bases). Written as DNA, the CDR3 is TGTGCCTGGAGTGTTCAGGGAATCTACGAGCAGTACTTC. It encodes CAWSVQGIYEQYF.